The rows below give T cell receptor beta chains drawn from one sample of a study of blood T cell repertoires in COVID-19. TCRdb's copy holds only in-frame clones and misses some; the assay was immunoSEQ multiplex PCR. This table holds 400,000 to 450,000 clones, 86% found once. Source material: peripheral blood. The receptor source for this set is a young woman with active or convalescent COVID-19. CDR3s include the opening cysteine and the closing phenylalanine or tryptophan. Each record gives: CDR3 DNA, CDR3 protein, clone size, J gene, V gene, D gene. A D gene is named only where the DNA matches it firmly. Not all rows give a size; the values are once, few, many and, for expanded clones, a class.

CDR3nt: TGTGCCAGCAGTTTCGACAGAAGGAATCAGCCCCAGCATTTT
CDR3aa: CASSFDRRNQPQHF
abundance: .
j_gene: TRBJ1-5
v_gene: TRBV27
d_gene: .

CDR3nt: TGTGCCTGGAGTGGTTCAGGGGGGAACACTGAAGCTTTCTTT
CDR3aa: CAWSGSGGNTEAFF
abundance: .
j_gene: TRBJ1-1
v_gene: TRBV30
d_gene: TRBD1

CDR3nt: TGTGCCAGCAGTGAACTCCGCGGGAGTGGTACCAAAAACATTCAGTACTTC
CDR3aa: CASSELRGSGTKNIQYF
abundance: once
j_gene: TRBJ2-4
v_gene: TRBV6-1
d_gene: TRBD2

CDR3nt: TGTGCCAGCAGTTTTCTAGCGGGGGGCTACAATGAGCAGTTCTTC
CDR3aa: CASSFLAGGYNEQFF
abundance: .
j_gene: TRBJ2-1
v_gene: TRBV6-5
d_gene: TRBD2

CDR3nt: TGCGCCAGCAGCCAAGATCACGAGCAGCCCCAGCATTTT
CDR3aa: CASSQDHEQPQHF
abundance: .
j_gene: TRBJ1-5
v_gene: TRBV4-1
d_gene: .

CDR3nt: TGCGCCAGCAGCCCGCCCCCTAGCGGGGACACAGATACGCAGTATTTT
CDR3aa: CASSPPPSGDTDTQYF
abundance: once
j_gene: TRBJ2-3
v_gene: TRBV5-1
d_gene: TRBD2

CDR3nt: TGTGCCAGCAGTGAATCCACACGTGAAAAACTGTTTTTT
CDR3aa: CASSESTREKLFF
abundance: .
j_gene: TRBJ1-4
v_gene: TRBV25-1
d_gene: .

CDR3nt: TGTGCCAGCAGTACGAAAAGGGGGTCTTTCGATGAGCAGTTCTTC
CDR3aa: CASSTKRGSFDEQFF
abundance: .
j_gene: TRBJ2-1
v_gene: TRBV11-2
d_gene: .

CDR3nt: TGTGCCAGCAGTGGTCCAGGGGTGCGGGGGGCCAACGTCCTGACTTTC
CDR3aa: CASSGPGVRGANVLTF
abundance: .
j_gene: TRBJ2-6
v_gene: TRBV6-1
d_gene: .

CDR3nt: TGTGCCACCAGCAGAGAGACAGGGGGCTCGTCTGAAGCTTTCTTT
CDR3aa: CATSRETGGSSEAFF
abundance: .
j_gene: TRBJ1-1
v_gene: TRBV15
d_gene: TRBD1

CDR3nt: TGTGCCAGTAGTGGACAGGGTTGGAACACTGAAGCTTTCTTT
CDR3aa: CASSGQGWNTEAFF
abundance: .
j_gene: TRBJ1-1
v_gene: TRBV19
d_gene: TRBD1

CDR3nt: TGTGCCAGCAGCCCCACCCCGGGGGGCGAAGACTATGGCTACACCTTC
CDR3aa: CASSPTPGGEDYGYTF
abundance: .
j_gene: TRBJ1-2
v_gene: TRBV5-6
d_gene: .

CDR3nt: TGTGCCACCAGCAGCGGACAGGGATCGGGAGAGACCCAGTACTTC
CDR3aa: CATSSGQGSGETQYF
abundance: .
j_gene: TRBJ2-5
v_gene: TRBV15
d_gene: TRBD1

CDR3nt: TGTGCCAGCAGCGTAGCTACGGCAGGGGTTCGTGAAGATACGCAGTATTTT
CDR3aa: CASSVATAGVREDTQYF
abundance: .
j_gene: TRBJ2-3
v_gene: TRBV9
d_gene: .

CDR3nt: TGTGCCAGCAGTGCCCTAGCGGGAGATGCGGGGGCAGATACGCAGTATTTT
CDR3aa: CASSALAGDAGADTQYF
abundance: .
j_gene: TRBJ2-3
v_gene: TRBV2
d_gene: TRBD2

CDR3nt: TGTGCCAGCAAGGGACTAGCGGGGGGGCCTCAGGATGAGCAGTTCTTC
CDR3aa: CASKGLAGGPQDEQFF
abundance: .
j_gene: TRBJ2-1
v_gene: TRBV3-1/TRBV3-2
d_gene: TRBD2

CDR3nt: TGTGCCAGCAGCTCCTGGGGGGCGGGAGACACAGATACGCAGTATTTT
CDR3aa: CASSSWGAGDTDTQYF
abundance: .
j_gene: TRBJ2-3
v_gene: TRBV7-9
d_gene: .

CDR3nt: TGTGCCAGCAGCATACAGGGGTATCAGCCCCAGCATTTT
CDR3aa: CASSIQGYQPQHF
abundance: .
j_gene: TRBJ1-5
v_gene: TRBV5-5
d_gene: TRBD1

CDR3nt: TGTGCCAGCAGCGGACTAGCGGAAGTACAAGAGACCCAGTACTTC
CDR3aa: CASSGLAEVQETQYF
abundance: once
j_gene: TRBJ2-5
v_gene: TRBV3-1/TRBV3-2
d_gene: TRBD2

CDR3nt: TGTGCCAGTAGTCAGGCAGTGGGTGAAAAACTGTTTTTT
CDR3aa: CASSQAVGEKLFF
abundance: .
j_gene: TRBJ1-4
v_gene: TRBV19
d_gene: .

CDR3nt: TGTGCCAGCAATAAAGGCAGGGCGCCTTACAATGAGCAGTTCTTC
CDR3aa: CASNKGRAPYNEQFF
abundance: .
j_gene: TRBJ2-1
v_gene: TRBV7-9
d_gene: .

CDR3nt: TGTGCCTGGAGTGGAGGGTACGCTGAAGCTTTCTTT
CDR3aa: CAWSGGYAEAFF
abundance: .
j_gene: TRBJ1-1
v_gene: TRBV30
d_gene: .

CDR3nt: TGTGCCAGTAGTGTCCGGGACAGGAGCAATGAGCAGTTCTTC
CDR3aa: CASSVRDRSNEQFF
abundance: .
j_gene: TRBJ2-1
v_gene: TRBV19
d_gene: TRBD1

CDR3nt: TGTGCCAGCAGCCAAGGAACAGGGTTTTCACCCCTCCACTTT
CDR3aa: CASSQGTGFSPLHF
abundance: .
j_gene: TRBJ1-6
v_gene: TRBV14
d_gene: .

CDR3nt: TGTGCCAGCAGTCCTGGACAGGGGCGGCGTGATCAGCCCCAGCATTTT
CDR3aa: CASSPGQGRRDQPQHF
abundance: few
j_gene: TRBJ1-5
v_gene: TRBV27
d_gene: TRBD1

CDR3nt: TGTGCCAGCAGTGAAATGGGACACCTCTATAATTCACCCCTCCACTTT
CDR3aa: CASSEMGHLYNSPLHF
abundance: .
j_gene: TRBJ1-6
v_gene: TRBV6-1
d_gene: .

CDR3nt: TGTGCCAGCAGCGTACAGGGGTATGGCTACACCTTC
CDR3aa: CASSVQGYGYTF
abundance: .
j_gene: TRBJ1-2
v_gene: TRBV9
d_gene: .

CDR3nt: TGTGCCACCGACTGGGGGGAGATTAACACTGAAGCTTTCTTT
CDR3aa: CATDWGEINTEAFF
abundance: .
j_gene: TRBJ1-1
v_gene: TRBV2
d_gene: .

CDR3nt: TGTGCCAGCAGCGAAACCTGGGGGGACGAGCAGTACTTC
CDR3aa: CASSETWGDEQYF
abundance: .
j_gene: TRBJ2-7
v_gene: TRBV3-1/TRBV3-2
d_gene: .

CDR3nt: TGTGCCACCAGTGAGAGGGGGAATAACGGGGAGCTGTTTTTT
CDR3aa: CATSERGNNGELFF
abundance: .
j_gene: TRBJ2-2
v_gene: TRBV24-1
d_gene: .

CDR3nt: TGTGCCAGCAGCCAGGAGTCGGGTAACACCATATATTTT
CDR3aa: CASSQESGNTIYF
abundance: .
j_gene: TRBJ1-3
v_gene: TRBV4-2
d_gene: .

CDR3nt: TGTGCCAGCAGGCTGGACAGTAATAGCAATCAGCCCCAGCATTTT
CDR3aa: CASRLDSNSNQPQHF
abundance: .
j_gene: TRBJ1-5
v_gene: TRBV6-6
d_gene: .

CDR3nt: TGTGCCAGCAGCTTGCCTAGCGGGTACACAGATACGCAGTATTTT
CDR3aa: CASSLPSGYTDTQYF
abundance: .
j_gene: TRBJ2-3
v_gene: TRBV5-4
d_gene: TRBD2

CDR3nt: TGTGCCAGCAGTTCCTATAGCGGGAGTCTCTACGAGCAGTACTTC
CDR3aa: CASSSYSGSLYEQYF
abundance: once
j_gene: TRBJ2-7
v_gene: TRBV6-5
d_gene: TRBD2

CDR3nt: TGCGCCAGCAGCCAAGATTTGGGGGGATACTATGGCTACACCTTC
CDR3aa: CASSQDLGGYYGYTF
abundance: .
j_gene: TRBJ1-2
v_gene: TRBV4-1
d_gene: .

CDR3nt: TGTGCCAGCAGCTTAGAAGCGCTAGCGGGCCTTAATGAGCAGTTCTTC
CDR3aa: CASSLEALAGLNEQFF
abundance: .
j_gene: TRBJ2-1
v_gene: TRBV13
d_gene: TRBD2

CDR3nt: TGCGCCAGCAGCCGAGTGACTAGCAGCAGCACAGATACGCAGTATTTT
CDR3aa: CASSRVTSSSTDTQYF
abundance: .
j_gene: TRBJ2-3
v_gene: TRBV4-1
d_gene: TRBD2

CDR3nt: TGTGCCAGCAGCTTGGCGTCAGGCCGAGAGACCCAGTACTTC
CDR3aa: CASSLASGRETQYF
abundance: .
j_gene: TRBJ2-5
v_gene: TRBV5-4
d_gene: .

CDR3nt: TGTGCCAGCAGCTTGGGACAGAATCAGCCCCAGCATTTT
CDR3aa: CASSLGQNQPQHF
abundance: once
j_gene: TRBJ1-5
v_gene: TRBV12-3/TRBV12-4
d_gene: TRBD1

CDR3nt: TGTGCCAGCAGCTTGACAGGTTATCCTAACTATGGCTACACCTTC
CDR3aa: CASSLTGYPNYGYTF
abundance: .
j_gene: TRBJ1-2
v_gene: TRBV11-2
d_gene: .

CDR3nt: TGTGCCAGCAGCCAAGAAGGACTGGAACGTCGGCAGTACTTC
CDR3aa: CASSQEGLERRQYF
abundance: .
j_gene: TRBJ2-7
v_gene: TRBV3-1/TRBV3-2
d_gene: .

CDR3nt: TGTGCCAGCAGTTTAGCGGCAGGGGGGCCGTGGGGCTACACCTTC
CDR3aa: CASSLAAGGPWGYTF
abundance: .
j_gene: TRBJ1-2
v_gene: TRBV27
d_gene: TRBD1

CDR3nt: TGCGCCAGCAGCCCCACCCGGACAGGGGTTGGTCAGCCCCAGCATTTT
CDR3aa: CASSPTRTGVGQPQHF
abundance: .
j_gene: TRBJ1-5
v_gene: TRBV4-1
d_gene: TRBD1

CDR3nt: TGTGCCAGCAGCACGGGACAGGGAGCATACTCTGGGGCCAACGTCCTGACTTTC
CDR3aa: CASSTGQGAYSGANVLTF
abundance: .
j_gene: TRBJ2-6
v_gene: TRBV5-6
d_gene: TRBD1

CDR3nt: TGTGCCAGCAGCTTTTGGGCGAACACTGAAGCTTTCTTT
CDR3aa: CASSFWANTEAFF
abundance: .
j_gene: TRBJ1-1
v_gene: TRBV5-4
d_gene: .

CDR3nt: TGTGCCAGCAGTGACACACTAGCCGCCAAAAACATTCAGTACTTC
CDR3aa: CASSDTLAAKNIQYF
abundance: .
j_gene: TRBJ2-4
v_gene: TRBV6-2/TRBV6-3
d_gene: .

CDR3nt: TGCGCCAGCAGCAAAGAGTTCGGACAGTTAGGGGAAAGCTCTGGAAACACCATATATTTT
CDR3aa: CASSKEFGQLGESSGNTIYF
abundance: .
j_gene: TRBJ1-3
v_gene: TRBV4-1
d_gene: .

CDR3nt: TGTGCCAGCAGCTTCACCGGGACAGGCAATCAGCCCCAGCATTTT
CDR3aa: CASSFTGTGNQPQHF
abundance: few
j_gene: TRBJ1-5
v_gene: TRBV7-2
d_gene: TRBD1

CDR3nt: TGCGCCAGCAGCTTGGAAGGGGCGGCCGGGGAGCTGTTTTTT
CDR3aa: CASSLEGAAGELFF
abundance: .
j_gene: TRBJ2-2
v_gene: TRBV5-1
d_gene: .

CDR3nt: TGTGCCAGCTTCCCCGTCGACGGGACAGGTGACACTGAAGCTTTCTTT
CDR3aa: CASFPVDGTGDTEAFF
abundance: .
j_gene: TRBJ1-1
v_gene: TRBV27
d_gene: TRBD1

CDR3nt: TGTGCCAGCAGCCAAGATGGGGTGGCCGGAGGAGGGACCCAGTACTTC
CDR3aa: CASSQDGVAGGGTQYF
abundance: .
j_gene: TRBJ2-5
v_gene: TRBV4-2
d_gene: .

CDR3nt: TGCGCCAGCAGCCAGACTAGCGGGGGGGGCACAGATACGCAGTATTTT
CDR3aa: CASSQTSGGGTDTQYF
abundance: .
j_gene: TRBJ2-3
v_gene: TRBV4-1
d_gene: TRBD2

CDR3nt: TGTGCCAGCACCATAAGGAACGGACAGTGCAATCAGCCCCAGCATTTT
CDR3aa: CASTIRNGQCNQPQHF
abundance: .
j_gene: TRBJ1-5
v_gene: TRBV25-1
d_gene: .